The 16 T cell receptor beta chains given below trace back to one sample, sequenced in a study of cytomegalovirus exposure and HLA in healthy donors. PCR was performed using 60 Vbeta and 13 Jbeta primers. Assay used: immunoSEQ multiplex PCR; TCRdb lists only in-frame clones, some missing. The sample has about 180,000 clones, approximately 84% seen once. The sample consisted of PBMCs. The receptors stem from a man aged 25 to 45 in good health and CMV-seronegative.

In this sample, this clone turned up once. Other DNA sequences in this sample translate to the same CDR3. The chain is built from TRBV19 and TRBJ2-1; D perhaps matches TRBD1 (6 bases). Germline CDR1 is LNHDA and CDR2 is SQIVND (reference sequence). V was clipped by 6 bases and J by 0 bases, with 12 bases between them. The CDR3 is made up of 15 amino acids. The CDR3 loop reads CASSQDRSSYNEQFF. In DNA, the CDR3 is TGTGCCAGTAGCCAAGACAGGAGCTCCTACAATGAGCAGTTCTTC.

The chain combines TRBV27 with TRBJ2-7, with D maybe TRBD1 (5 bases). The V and J ends lost 0 bases and 4 bases respectively, with 22 bases between them. CDR1 MNHEY and CDR2 SMNVEV come from the germline V gene (reference sequence). The CDR3 has 18 amino acids. CDR3 DNA sequence: TGTGCCAGCAGTTTATCGTTCTCAGGGTCCGCAAGGGATTACGAGCAGTACTTC. Translation gives CASSLSFSGSARDYEQYF.

The V call is TRBV15, the J call TRBJ1-5, with no clear D. This CDR3 is built from 12 residues. V lost 1 base, J lost 4 bases, and 2 bases lay in between. CDR1 and CDR2 (germline): LNHNV, YYDKDF (reference sequence). The CDR3 region has the DNA TGTGCCACCAGCAGAGCTAATCAGCCCCAGCATTTT. Translating gives CATSRANQPQHF.

This clone was detected a few times. This rearrangement joins TRBV7-9 to TRBJ2-3; weak D call: TRBD1 (5 bases). Per germline, CDR1 SEHNR and CDR2 FQNEAQ (reference sequence). V dropped 1 base and J dropped 3 bases, with 11 bases sitting between them. This CDR3 has 15 residues. The CDR3 loop reads CASSLGQWNTDTQYF. Here the CDR3 DNA reads TGTGCCAGCAGCTTAGGACAGTGGAATACAGATACGCAGTATTTT. Full variable domain (rest looked up from reference TRBV7-9 and TRBJ2-3): DTGVSQNPRHKITKRGQNVTFRCDPISEHNRLYWYRQTLGQGPEFLTYFQNEAQLEKSRLLSDRFSAERPKGSFSTLEIQRTEQGDSAMYLCASSLGQWNTDTQYFGPGTRLTVL.

The CDR3 nucleotides are TGTGCCAGTAGTACAAGGACAGGCTTTAATGAAAAACTGTTTTTT. As protein: CASSTRTGFNEKLFF. V gene TRBV19 combines with J gene TRBJ1-4, with TRBD1 matching over 7 bases. Germline CDR1 is LNHDA and CDR2 is SQIVND (reference sequence). V was clipped by 4 bases and J by 4 bases; unmatched bases: 6. The CDR3 extends over 15 amino acids. The full variable domain, in which reference TRBV19 and TRBJ1-4 provide the parts outside the CDR3, is DGGITQSPKYLFRKEGQNVTLSCEQNLNHDAMYWYRQDPGQGLRLIYYSQIVNDFQKGDIAEGYSVSREKKESFPLTVTSAQKNPTAFYLCASSTRTGFNEKLFFGSGTQLSVL.

The V gene is TRBV5-1, the J gene TRBJ2-1, with TRBD1 matching 9 bases. J gave up 7 bases and V 4 bases, and 6 bases lay outside the gene matches. This CDR3 has 14 residues. Germline V gene sequence: CDR1 SGHRS, CDR2 YFSETQ. Here the CDR3 reads CASSSNRGRNEQFF. CDR3 bases: TGCGCCAGCAGCAGTAACAGGGGGCGGAATGAGCAGTTCTTC.

This clone was found a few times. V and J are TRBV19 and TRBJ1-1; no reliable D call. Germline V CDR1 and CDR2: LNHDA, SQIVND (reference sequence). The V and J ends lost 7 bases and 0 bases respectively, with 18 bases between them. The CDR3 contains 16 residues. The CDR3 DNA follows: TGTGCCAGTACCCCATGGGGAGCCTCCATGAACACTGAAGCTTTCTTT. Amino acid sequence: CASTPWGASMNTEAFF. Full variable domain (remainder filled in from reference TRBV19 and TRBJ1-1): DGGITQSPKYLFRKEGQNVTLSCEQNLNHDAMYWYRQDPGQGLRLIYYSQIVNDFQKGDIAEGYSVSREKKESFPLTVTSAQKNPTAFYLCASTPWGASMNTEAFFGQGTRLTVV.

CDR3 loop: CASRWGLADTDTQYF. In DNA form, the CDR3 reads TGCGCCAGCAGATGGGGACTAGCGGACACAGATACGCAGTATTTT. V is TRBV5-1 and J is TRBJ2-3; TRBD2 matches at 11 bases. This CDR3 is 15 amino acids long. Germline V lookup: CDR1 SGHRS, CDR2 YFSETQ. J lost 2 bases, V lost 5 bases, and 4 bases had no gene match. The full variable domain, its missing parts supplied by reference TRBV5-1 and TRBJ2-3, is KAGVTQTPRYLIKTRGQQVTLSCSPISGHRSVSWYQQTPGQGLQFLFEYFSETQRNKGNFPGRFSGRQFSNSRSEMNVSTLELGDSALYLCASRWGLADTDTQYFGPGTRLTVL.

The CDR3 coding sequence is TGTGCCAGCAGCTTAGAACAGCACTATCAGCCCCAGCATTTT. Its protein product is CASSLEQHYQPQHF. V and J are TRBV7-8 and TRBJ1-5; D is unclear. This CDR3 has 14 amino acids. CDR1 is SGHVS and CDR2 is FQNEAQ in the germline V gene. The V end was cut by 1 base, the J end by 5 bases, with 9 bases between.

The chain carries TRBV28 and TRBJ1-2; the D is unclear. The CDR3 loop spans 16 amino acids. V was cut by 1 base and J by 6 bases, with 18 bases left in between. CDR1 and CDR2 (germline): MDHEN, SYDVKM. The CDR3 DNA is TGTGCCAGCAGTTTATTGTCGGGAGGGCAAGTCCATGGCTACACCTTC. Translation: CASSLLSGGQVHGYTF.

This chain connects TRBV7-6 to TRBJ2-1, with D perhaps TRBD2 (7 bases). The V end was cut by 5 bases, the J end by 0 bases, with 14 bases between. Germline CDR1 and CDR2: SGHVS and FNYEAQ. This CDR3 is 16 amino acids long. The CDR3: CASSTRGGGSYNEQFF. CDR3 sequence (DNA): TGTGCCAGCAGCACCAGAGGGGGGGGCTCCTACAATGAGCAGTTCTTC.

The chain uses TRBV30 and TRBJ1-2; unclear D gene. Trimming removed 3 bases at V and 3 bases at J, with 14 bases between. Germline lookup yields CDR1 GTSNPN and CDR2 SVGIG (reference sequence). The CDR3 runs to 14 residues. The CDR3 loop reads CAWSPLEGYYGYTF. The CDR3 nucleotides read TGTGCCTGGAGCCCCCTGGAGGGATACTATGGCTACACCTTC. Based on the CDR3 plus reference TRBV30 and TRBJ1-2, the full variable domain is SQTIHQWPATLVQPVGSPLSLECTVEGTSNPNLYWYRQAAGRGLQLLFYSVGIGQISSEVPQNLSASRPQDRQFILSSKKLLLSDSGFYLCAWSPLEGYYGYTFGSGTRLTVV.

V and J are TRBV9 and TRBJ1-1; D is perhaps TRBD1 (5 bases). Trimming removed 0 bases at V and 6 bases at J, with 15 bases between. The germline gives CDR1 SGDLS, CDR2 YYNGEE. CDR3 length: 15 residues. CDR3 amino acids: CASSVVPGNDPEAFF. The CDR3 nucleotides read TGTGCCAGCAGCGTAGTTCCAGGGAATGATCCTGAAGCTTTCTTT.

The V and J genes are TRBV6-1 and TRBJ1-6; maybe TRBD1 (5 bases). Trimming removed 7 bases at V and 9 bases at J, with 16 bases between. Germline-derived CDR1 and CDR2 are MNHNS and SASEGT. The CDR3 extends over 14 amino acids. The DNA of the CDR3 is TGTGCCAGCACTTCGCGGCAGGGTATTTCACCCCTCCACTTT. It is translated as CASTSRQGISPLHF.

The chain links TRBV13 to TRBJ2-7; D perhaps matches TRBD2 (6 bases). This CDR3 is 12 amino acids long. Trimming left V 8 bases short and J 3 bases short, with 11 bases between. The germline CDR1 and CDR2 sequences are PRHDT and FYEKMQ (reference sequence). CDR3 amino acids: CASSRGNYEQYF. DNA of the CDR3: TGTGCCAGCTCGCGGGGAAACTACGAGCAGTACTTC.

The gene calls are TRBV4-1 and TRBJ2-3; 7 positions match TRBD2. The germline CDR1 and CDR2 sequences are MGHRA and YSYEKL. The ends lost 3 bases at V and 6 bases at J; junction bases unmatched: 3. This CDR3 has 13 residues. The DNA for the CDR3 is TGCGCCAGCAGCCACGCTAGCGGCGATACGCAGTATTTT. Translation: CASSHASGDTQYF.